The sequence of this T cell receptor (beta chain) was determined in a study of blood T cells in healthy people across ages. Study results and caveats: Both naive CD4+ cell counts and diversity were greater in long-lived donors than in aged donors. Per million T cells, TCR beta diversity dropped roughly linearly as age increased. Higher naive T cell percentage went strongly together with higher TCR beta diversity.

This clonotype was detected only a few times. Its specificity is unknown. It was with a sample-barcoded 5' primer and a J-beta primer mix that a second PCR of roughly 7 to 11 cycles was run. Using its own MiXCR run on the 5' RACE reads, TCRdb lists one record per CDR3 protein. The repertoire holds around 800,000 distinct CDR3 sequences, with about 59% as singletons. The CDR3 spans 13 residues. V lost 9 bases, J lost 5 bases, and 14 bases lay in between. Germline CDR1 and CDR2: MDHEN and SYDVKM. The sequenced sample consisted of blood. This sequence originates from a man aged 25 to 45 in good health. V and J are TRBV28 and TRBJ1-5; weak D call: TRBD1 (6 bases). CDR3 nucleotide sequence: TGTGCCAGTTCACCACAGGGATATCAGCCCCAGCATTTT. The encoded protein is CASSPQGYQPQHF.